Below are 7 T cell receptor beta chains sequenced from a single sample in a study of beta chain features in type 1 diabetes. General study results and limits: In all four CD4+ subsets, TCRB CDR3 length was significantly, moderately reduced in type 1 diabetes.

The antigens of these receptors remain unknown. Expressed TCRB transcripts were sequenced, since all the RNA that had been isolated was reverse transcribed. TCRdb keeps only in-frame clones here, not all; method: immunoSEQ multiplex PCR. The sample yields approximately 170,000 clones, 7.8% seen once. Sequenced material: central memory CD4+ T cells from blood. These receptors were collected from a woman aged 40 to 50 with type 1 diabetes.

Points on this clone: The sample contains more than one DNA sequence encoding this CDR3. The rearrangement joins TRBV7-9 to TRBJ1-2; possibly TRBD1 for D (6 bases). Looked up from germline, CDR1 is SEHNR and CDR2 is FQNEAQ (reference sequence). The CDR3 runs to 13 residues. Trimming took 2 bases from V and 7 from J, leaving 11 bases between them. The CDR3 loop reads CASSLQGFGGYTF. In DNA, the CDR3 is TGTGCCAGCAGCTTACAGGGGTTCGGTGGCTACACCTTC. Full variable domain (missing parts from reference TRBV7-9 and TRBJ1-2): DTGVSQNPRHKITKRGQNVTFRCDPISEHNRLYWYRQTLGQGPEFLTYFQNEAQLEKSRLLSDRFSAERPKGSFSTLEIQRTEQGDSAMYLCASSLQGFGGYTFGSGTRLTVV.

The chain recombines TRBV19 with TRBJ1-5, with 12 nucleotides matching TRBD1. The ends lost 8 bases at V and 2 bases at J; junction bases unmatched: 7. This CDR3 has 16 amino acids. Germline V CDR1 and CDR2: LNHDA, SQIVND (reference sequence). CDR3 DNA: TGTGCCAGTTCGGGACAGGGGGCTCGGGGCAATCAGCCCCAGCATTTT. Translating it yields CASSGQGARGNQPQHF.

This chain uses TRBV11-2 with TRBJ2-7; no clear D gene. Germline CDR1 is SGHAT and CDR2 is FQNNGV. There are 13 residues in the CDR3. V gave up 1 base and J gave up 5 bases, with 9 bases separating them. CDR3 amino acids: CASSLGWQDEQYF. DNA of the CDR3: TGTGCCAGCAGCTTAGGATGGCAGGACGAGCAGTACTTC.

This clone turned up a few times. CDR3 nucleotide sequence: TGTGCCAGCAGCGTATGGACTAGCAACCAAGCTGAGCAGTTCTTC. Amino acids: CASSVWTSNQAEQFF. The chain is built from TRBV9 and TRBJ2-1; 8 bases match TRBD2. In germline, CDR1 is SGDLS, CDR2 YYNGEE. The CDR3 is 15 residues long. The V gene end was trimmed by 1 base and the J gene end by 9 bases; junction bases not matched to a gene: 9.

V and J are TRBV9 and TRBJ2-1; D is ambiguous. V shed 4 bases and J shed 5 bases, with 19 bases lying between them. Germline loops: CDR1 SGDLS, CDR2 YYNGEE. The CDR3 is made up of 16 amino acids. CDR3 nucleotide sequence: TGTGCCAGCAGCCCCCGAGGCCCATACCCCAACAATGAGCAGTTCTTC. As protein: CASSPRGPYPNNEQFF.

This clone has just a few counts. The J gene is TRBJ2-3, the V gene TRBV6-6, with D perhaps TRBD1 (6 bases). Germline CDR1 and CDR2: MNHNY and SVGAGI (reference sequence). The CDR3 runs 15 residues. The V end was cut by 5 bases, the J end by 1 base, with 13 bases between. CDR3 nucleotide sequence: TGTGCCAGCAGTCACAGGGAGAGGGGCACAGATACGCAGTATTTT. Its protein product is CASSHRERGTDTQYF.

This chain uses TRBV6-5 with TRBJ1-2; the match to TRBD1 covers 7 bases. CDR3 length: 14 residues. Germline trimming cut 0 bases from V and 7 bases from J; bases unmatched to any gene: 5. Germline CDR1 is MNHEY and CDR2 is SVGAGI. CDR3 residues: CASSYSITGAGYTF. The DNA for the CDR3 is TGTGCCAGCAGTTACTCGATTACAGGGGCTGGCTACACCTTC.